The clone carrying this TCR beta chain was counted a single time. Recruits, aged about 18 to 89 years, lived in 24 US areas. Assignment of participants to cohorts was predicated upon participant-reported clinical history. TCRdb's copy holds only in-frame clones and misses some; the assay was immunoSEQ multiplex PCR. The table records 250,000 to 350,000 clones, 90% of them present only once. The source of the sample is a study of blood T cell repertoires in COVID-19. Sequenced input: PBMCs or T cells enriched from blood (not recorded which). The source of this sequence is a woman between 18 and 29 years old with acute COVID-19.

CDR3 loop: CASSPELGGNTEAFF. For the CDR3, the DNA is TGTGCCAGCAGCCCGGAACTAGGGGGGAACACTGAAGCTTTCTTT. The chain carries TRBV3-1 (or the pseudogene TRBV3-2) and TRBJ1-1; D might be TRBD1 (6 bases). V lost 4 bases, J lost 1 base, and 13 bases lay in between. CDR3 length equals 15 residues. Germline V gene sequence: CDR1 LGHDT, CDR2 YNNKEL (reference sequence).